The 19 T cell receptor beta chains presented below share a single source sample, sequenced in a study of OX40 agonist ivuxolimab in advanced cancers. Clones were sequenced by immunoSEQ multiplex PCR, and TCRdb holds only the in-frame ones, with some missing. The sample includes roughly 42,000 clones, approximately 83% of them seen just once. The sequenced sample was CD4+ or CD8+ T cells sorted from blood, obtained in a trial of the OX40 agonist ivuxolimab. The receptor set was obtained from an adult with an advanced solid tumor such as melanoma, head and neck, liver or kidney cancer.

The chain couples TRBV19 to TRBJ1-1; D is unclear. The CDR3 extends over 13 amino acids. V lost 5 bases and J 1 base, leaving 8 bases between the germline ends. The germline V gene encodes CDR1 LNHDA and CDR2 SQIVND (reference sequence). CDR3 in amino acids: CASSYTANTEAFF. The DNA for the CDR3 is TGTGCCAGTAGTTATACAGCGAACACTGAAGCTTTCTTT.

DNA of the CDR3: TGTGCCAGCAGCGAGGGATCACACTACGAGCAGTACGTC. Encoded protein: CASSEGSHYEQYV. V usage is TRBV7-8 and J usage is TRBJ2-7; tentatively, D is TRBD2 (5 bases). The CDR3 contains 13 residues. V was shortened by 5 bases and J by 3 bases, with 11 bases between the two germline ends. Germline CDR1 is SGHVS and CDR2 is FQNEAQ.

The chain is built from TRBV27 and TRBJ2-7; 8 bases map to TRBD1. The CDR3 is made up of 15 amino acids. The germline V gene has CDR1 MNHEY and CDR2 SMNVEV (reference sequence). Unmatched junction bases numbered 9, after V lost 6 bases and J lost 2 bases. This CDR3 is CASRPTGAHPYEQYF. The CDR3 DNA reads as TGTGCCAGCAGACCGACAGGGGCTCACCCCTACGAGCAGTACTTC.

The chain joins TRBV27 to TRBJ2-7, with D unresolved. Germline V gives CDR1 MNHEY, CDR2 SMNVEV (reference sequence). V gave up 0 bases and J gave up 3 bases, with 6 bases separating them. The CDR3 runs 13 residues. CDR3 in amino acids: CASSLSMNYEQYF. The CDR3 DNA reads TGTGCCAGCAGTTTATCGATGAACTACGAGCAGTACTTC.

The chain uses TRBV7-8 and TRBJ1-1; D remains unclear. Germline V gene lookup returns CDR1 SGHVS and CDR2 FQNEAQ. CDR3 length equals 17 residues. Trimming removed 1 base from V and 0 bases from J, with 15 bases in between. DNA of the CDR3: TGTGCCAGCAGCTTAGACCGGCAGGATTTCATGAACACTGAAGCTTTCTTT. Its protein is CASSLDRQDFMNTEAFF.

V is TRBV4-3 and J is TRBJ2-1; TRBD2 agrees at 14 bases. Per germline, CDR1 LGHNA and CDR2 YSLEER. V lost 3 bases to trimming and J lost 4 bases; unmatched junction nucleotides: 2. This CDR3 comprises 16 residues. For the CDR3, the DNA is TGCGCCAGCAGCCAGGGACTAGCGGGAGCTTACAATGAGCAGTTCTTC. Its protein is CASSQGLAGAYNEQFF.

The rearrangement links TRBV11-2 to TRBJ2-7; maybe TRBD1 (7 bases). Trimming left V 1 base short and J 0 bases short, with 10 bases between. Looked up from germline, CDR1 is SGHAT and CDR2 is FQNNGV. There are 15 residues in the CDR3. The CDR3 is CASSLGRDSSYEQYF. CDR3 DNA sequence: TGTGCCAGCAGCTTAGGGCGGGACAGCTCCTACGAGCAGTACTTC.

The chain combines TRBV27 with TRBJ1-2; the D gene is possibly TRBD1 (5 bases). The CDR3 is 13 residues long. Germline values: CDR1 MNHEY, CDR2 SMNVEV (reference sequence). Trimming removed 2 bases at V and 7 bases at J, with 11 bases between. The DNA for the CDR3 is TGTGCCAGCAGTTTAGGCAGGGCGTTTGGCTACACCTTC. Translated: CASSLGRAFGYTF.

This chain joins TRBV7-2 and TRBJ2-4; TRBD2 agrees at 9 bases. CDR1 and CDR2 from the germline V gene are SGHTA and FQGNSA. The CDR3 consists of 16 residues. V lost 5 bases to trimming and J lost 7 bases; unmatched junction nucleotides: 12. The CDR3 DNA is TGTGCCAGCAGCGTTTACCGTAGCGGGGGAGGGAACATTCAGTACTTC. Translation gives CASSVYRSGGGNIQYF.

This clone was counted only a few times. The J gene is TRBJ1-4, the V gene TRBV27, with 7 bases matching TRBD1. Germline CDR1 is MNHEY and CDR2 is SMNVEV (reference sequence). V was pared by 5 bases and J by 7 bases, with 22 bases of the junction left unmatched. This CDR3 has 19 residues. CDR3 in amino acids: CASSPLPPDREWLSEKLFF. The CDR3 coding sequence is TGTGCCAGCAGTCCTCTTCCTCCAGACAGGGAGTGGCTTAGTGAAAAACTGTTTTTT.

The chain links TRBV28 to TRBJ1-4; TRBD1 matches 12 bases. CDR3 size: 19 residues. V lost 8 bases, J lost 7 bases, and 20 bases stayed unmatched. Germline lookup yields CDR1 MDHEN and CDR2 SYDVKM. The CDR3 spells CASSPHPGTGGEESEKLFF. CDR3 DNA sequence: TGTGCCAGCTCCCCCCATCCCGGGACAGGGGGCGAAGAGAGTGAAAAACTGTTTTTT. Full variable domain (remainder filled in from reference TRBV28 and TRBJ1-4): DVKVTQSSRYLVKRTGEKVFLECVQDMDHENMFWYRQDPGLGLRLIYFSYDVKMKEKGDIPEGYSVSREKKERFSLILESASTNQTSMYLCASSPHPGTGGEESEKLFFGSGTQLSVL.

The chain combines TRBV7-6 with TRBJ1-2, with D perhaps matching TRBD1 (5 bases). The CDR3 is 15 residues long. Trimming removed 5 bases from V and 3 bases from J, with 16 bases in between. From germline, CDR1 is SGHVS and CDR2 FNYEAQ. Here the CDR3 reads CASSQVRGLYYGYTF. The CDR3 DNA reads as TGTGCCAGCAGCCAAGTTCGGGGACTGTACTATGGCTACACCTTC.

The CDR3 reads CSVEVPANTEAFF. CDR3 sequence (DNA): TGCAGCGTTGAAGTCCCAGCTAACACTGAAGCTTTCTTT. The chain has TRBV29-1 and TRBJ1-1; D is ambiguous. V lost 1 base and J 2 bases, leaving 8 bases between the germline ends. CDR1 is SQVTM and CDR2 is ANQGSEA in the germline V gene. The CDR3 length is 13 residues.

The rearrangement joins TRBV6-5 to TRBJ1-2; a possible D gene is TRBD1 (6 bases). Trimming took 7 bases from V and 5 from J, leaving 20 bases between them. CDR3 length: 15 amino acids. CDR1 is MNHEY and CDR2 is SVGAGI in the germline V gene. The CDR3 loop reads CASTWYRDTPYGYTF. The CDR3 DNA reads TGTGCCAGCACCTGGTACAGGGACACTCCTTATGGCTACACCTTC.

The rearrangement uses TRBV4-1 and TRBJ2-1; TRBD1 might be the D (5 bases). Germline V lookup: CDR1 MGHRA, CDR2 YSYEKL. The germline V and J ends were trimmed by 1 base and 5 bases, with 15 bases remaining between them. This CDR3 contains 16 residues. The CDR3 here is CASSQGLRTSNNEQFF. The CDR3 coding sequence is TGCGCCAGCAGCCAAGGTCTTAGGACAAGCAACAATGAGCAGTTCTTC.

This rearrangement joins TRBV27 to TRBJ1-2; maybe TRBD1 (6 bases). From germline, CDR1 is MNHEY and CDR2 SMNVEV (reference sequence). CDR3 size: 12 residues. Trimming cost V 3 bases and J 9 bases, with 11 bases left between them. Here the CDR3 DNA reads TGTGCCAGCAGTTTTCCGGGGGGGCGCTACACCTTC. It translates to CASSFPGGRYTF.

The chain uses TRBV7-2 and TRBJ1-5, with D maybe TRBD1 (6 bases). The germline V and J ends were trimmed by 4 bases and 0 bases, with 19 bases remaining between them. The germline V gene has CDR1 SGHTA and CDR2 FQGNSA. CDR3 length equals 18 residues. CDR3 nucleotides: TGTGCCAGCAGCTCTACACTAGGACAGTCATATAGCAATCAGCCCCAGCATTTT. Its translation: CASSSTLGQSYSNQPQHF.

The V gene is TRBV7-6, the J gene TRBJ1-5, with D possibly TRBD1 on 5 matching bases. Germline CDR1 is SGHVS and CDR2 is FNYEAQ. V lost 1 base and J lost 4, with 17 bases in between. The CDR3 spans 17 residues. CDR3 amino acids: CASSLGTRVTGNQPQHF. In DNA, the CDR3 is TGTGCCAGCAGCTTAGGGACCAGGGTCACGGGTAATCAGCCCCAGCATTTT.

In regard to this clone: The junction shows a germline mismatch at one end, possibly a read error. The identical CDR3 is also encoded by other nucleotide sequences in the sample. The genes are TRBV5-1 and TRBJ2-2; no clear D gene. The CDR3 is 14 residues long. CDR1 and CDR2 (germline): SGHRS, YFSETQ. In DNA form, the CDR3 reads TGCGCCAGTAGCTTGGCCGGTGTCCCCGGGGAGCTGTTTTTT. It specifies CASSLAGVPGELFF.